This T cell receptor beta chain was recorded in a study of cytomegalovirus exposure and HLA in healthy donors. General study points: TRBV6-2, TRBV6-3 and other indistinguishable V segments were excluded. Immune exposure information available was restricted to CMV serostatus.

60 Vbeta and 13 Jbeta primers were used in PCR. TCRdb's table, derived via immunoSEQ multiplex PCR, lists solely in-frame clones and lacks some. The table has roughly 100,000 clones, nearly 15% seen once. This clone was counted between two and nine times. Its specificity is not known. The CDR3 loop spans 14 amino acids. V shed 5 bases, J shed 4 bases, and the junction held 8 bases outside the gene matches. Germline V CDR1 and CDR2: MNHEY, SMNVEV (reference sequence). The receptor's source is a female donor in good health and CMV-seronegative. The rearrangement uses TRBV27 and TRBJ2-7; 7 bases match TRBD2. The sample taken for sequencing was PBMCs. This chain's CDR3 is CASSLGEGRYEQYF. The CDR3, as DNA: TGTGCCAGCAGTCTAGGGGAGGGCCGATACGAGCAGTACTTC.